These 14 T cell receptor beta chains originate from one sample sequenced in a study of cytomegalovirus exposure and HLA in healthy donors. The PCR contained 60 Vbeta and 13 Jbeta primers. Using immunoSEQ multiplex PCR, the repertoire was profiled, and TCRdb retains in-frame clones only, with some absent. The table records about 170,000 clones, roughly four fifths of them present only once. Sequenced sample: PBMCs. The receptors were sampled from a female donor in good health and CMV-seronegative.

Worth noting for this clone: At one end, the junction sequence differs from germline, possibly due to a read error. The rearrangement uses TRBV9 and TRBJ1-2, with a tentative D call TRBD1 (5 bases). This CDR3 region has 12 residues. From germline, CDR1 is SGDLS and CDR2 YYNGEE. The CDR3 sequence: CASSVGDYGYTF. The CDR3 region has the DNA TGTGCCAGCAGTGTCGGGGACTACGGCTACACCTTC.

This clone was recorded only once. This chain links TRBV7-9 with TRBJ2-3; D is unclear. Germline CDR1 is SEHNR and CDR2 is FQNEAQ (reference sequence). The V end was cut by 1 base, the J end by 0 bases, with 8 bases between. The CDR3 spans 15 residues. CDR3 region: CASSLGWASTDTQYF. CDR3 nucleotides: TGTGCCAGCAGCTTAGGGTGGGCGAGCACAGATACGCAGTATTTT.

This clone has only a few counts. This rearrangement joins TRBV28 to TRBJ2-4; 7 bases map to TRBD1. CDR3 length: 15 amino acids. The V gene end was trimmed by 3 bases and the J gene end by 6 bases; junction bases not matched to a gene: 8. Per germline, CDR1 MDHEN and CDR2 SYDVKM. This CDR3 is CASSLPRGIRNIQYF. CDR3 bases: TGTGCCAGCAGTTTGCCCAGGGGGATTCGAAACATTCAGTACTTC.

This clone was seen only once. The V gene is TRBV9, the J gene TRBJ1-4, with 7 bases matching TRBD1. Per the germline V gene, CDR1 is SGDLS and CDR2 is YYNGEE. The CDR3 length is 15 residues. V gave up 0 bases and J gave up 7 bases; unmatched junction bases: 6. The CDR3 region has the DNA TGTGCCAGCAGCGTAGCTCCAGGGGGAGGTGAAAAACTGTTTTTT. This encodes CASSVAPGGGEKLFF.

The chain combines TRBV30 with TRBJ1-6; TRBD1 aligns across 10 bases. J lost 8 bases, V lost 2 bases, and 15 bases had no gene match. The germline V gene encodes CDR1 GTSNPN and CDR2 SVGIG (reference sequence). CDR3 length: 18 amino acids. The CDR3 region has the DNA TGTGCCTGGAGTTCTAGTCGGACAGGGGGATCAGGTCATTCACCCCTCCACTTT. Protein sequence: CAWSSSRTGGSGHSPLHF.

The chain is built from TRBV19 and TRBJ1-2, with 10 positions matching TRBD1. V lost 9 bases to trimming and J lost 6 bases; unmatched junction nucleotides: 7. The CDR3 contains 13 residues. Germline V gene data show CDR1 as LNHDA and CDR2 as SQIVND (reference sequence). The CDR3 sequence: CASGQGEGNGYTF. CDR3 sequence (DNA): TGTGCCAGCGGACAGGGGGAGGGCAATGGCTACACCTTC.

This chain uses TRBV7-2 with TRBJ1-6; D may be TRBD1 (6 bases). CDR3 length: 15 amino acids. The V gene lost 2 bases and the J gene lost 1 base, with 6 bases spanning the gap. The germline gives CDR1 SGHTA, CDR2 FQGNSA. CDR3 nucleotide sequence: TGTGCCAGCAGCTTACAGGGGTCCTATAATTCACCCCTCCACTTT. Translating it yields CASSLQGSYNSPLHF.

This sequence joins TRBV11-1 and TRBJ2-7, with D perhaps matching TRBD2 (5 bases). In germline, CDR1 is SGHAT, CDR2 FQDESV (reference sequence). This CDR3 is 13 amino acids long. V lost 1 base and J lost 4, with 8 bases in between. The CDR3 DNA sequence: TGTGCCAGCAGCTTAGGTCGGACTTACGAGCAGTACTTC. Its protein product is CASSLGRTYEQYF. The complete variable domain, with remaining parts taken from reference TRBV11-1 and TRBJ2-7, reads EAEVAQSPRYKITEKSQAVAFWCDPISGHATLYWYRQILGQGPELLVQFQDESVVDDSQLPKDRFSAERLKGVDSTLKIQPAELGDSAMYLCASSLGRTYEQYFGPGTRLTVT.

The rearrangement uses TRBV11-2 and TRBJ1-4; 9 bases agree with TRBD1. The CDR3 totals 16 residues. V lost 8 bases to trimming and J lost 5 bases; unmatched junction nucleotides: 12. The germline CDR1 and CDR2 sequences are SGHAT and FQNNGV. The CDR3 protein is CASRPGQGLKNEKLFF. The CDR3 coding sequence is TGTGCCAGCCGCCCCGGACAGGGGTTGAAGAATGAAAAACTGTTTTTT.

The chain couples TRBV18 to TRBJ2-3, with 7 bases identical to TRBD2. CDR3 length equals 12 residues. The V gene end was trimmed by 2 bases and the J gene end by 8 bases; junction bases not matched to a gene: 1. Per the germline V gene, CDR1 is KGHSH and CDR2 is LQKENI. CDR3 bases: TGTGCCAGCTCACCAGGGGAGGGTACGCAGTATTTT. Translation: CASSPGEGTQYF.

The chain has TRBV6-1 and TRBJ2-1; TRBD1 agrees at 7 bases. After removal of 3 bases from V and 3 bases from J, the junction contained 2 bases not matched to a gene. CDR1 and CDR2 (germline): MNHNS, SASEGT. CDR3 length: 14 amino acids. CDR3 coding DNA: TGTGCCAGCAGTGAGGCAGGGGGCTACAATGAGCAGTTCTTC. Translating it yields CASSEAGGYNEQFF.

Points on this clone: One end of the junction does not line up with germline, which may come from a read error. V is TRBV7-7 and J is TRBJ2-2; 8 bases align to TRBD2. Germline V gives CDR1 SSHAT, CDR2 FNYEAQ (reference sequence). The CDR3 has 17 residues. Here the CDR3 reads CASSPTGGPASTGELFF. In DNA, the CDR3 is TGTGCTAGCAGCCCGACGGGGGGGCCGGCTTCCACCGGGGAGCTGTTTTTT.

The rearrangement links TRBV6-5 to TRBJ2-7; D gene unclear. The germline gives CDR1 MNHEY, CDR2 SVGAGI. The CDR3 has 11 residues. V was cut by 6 bases and J by 7 bases, with 10 bases left in between. CDR3 nucleotide sequence: TGTGCCAGCAGCACATTCGGGGAGCAGTACTTC. Translated, it gives CASSTFGEQYF.

CDR3 in DNA: TGTGCCAGTTCCGGACAGGGCCTAGTAAACTATGGCTACACCTTC. Protein product: CASSGQGLVNYGYTF. The rearrangement uses TRBV19 and TRBJ1-2; TRBD1 aligns across 8 bases. Germline CDR1 is LNHDA and CDR2 is SQIVND (reference sequence). V lost 8 bases, J lost 2 bases, and 10 bases stayed unmatched. The CDR3 loop spans 15 amino acids.